This note documents a single TCR beta chain sequence. The data stem from a study of blood T cell repertoires in COVID-19. Study-level information: From T cells, B-cell-depleted T cells, or PBMCs came the material, which was cDNA or gDNA.

TCRdb keeps only in-frame clones here, not all; method: immunoSEQ multiplex PCR. The sample has around 380,000 clones; 81% are singletons. J gave up 7 bases and V 2 bases, and 3 bases lay outside the gene matches. CDR3 length: 14 amino acids. Germline CDR1 and CDR2: ENHRY and SYGVKD. The receptor was isolated from a human donor with acute or convalescent COVID-19. The donor label of this sample is uncertain. Sequencing was performed on peripheral blood. V gene TRBV10-3 combines with J gene TRBJ1-5, with TRBD1 matching 9 bases. The CDR3 DNA follows: TGTGCCATCAGTGAGACAGGGGGCTACCAGCCCCAGCATTTT. Amino acid sequence: CAISETGGYQPQHF.